This TCR beta chain was sequenced for a study of blood T cells in healthy people across ages. Study at large: In model experiments, template switching was able to capture about one barcoded beta molecule for every two T cells that were present.

Germline-derived CDR1 and CDR2 are SGHAT and FQNNGV. This CDR3 spans 14 amino acids. Through a sample-barcoded 5' primer and a J-beta primer mix, a second PCR was run for roughly 7 to 11 cycles. TCRdb reprocessed the 5' RACE reads via MiXCR and lists one record per CDR3 protein. Among around 1,900,000 distinct CDR3 sequences listed, roughly 43% were seen once. On this clonotype: The junction differs from germline at one of its ends, possibly a read error.

Every donor gave approximately 10 milliliters of peripheral blood. Per-sample yields of isolated PBMCs were at least 6 million. The TCR sequence derives from a human donor in good health. The chain recombines TRBV11-2 with TRBJ1-1; D not resolved. Material for sequencing was blood. This chain's CDR3 is CASSFKGLNAEAFF. CDR3 DNA sequence: TGTGCCAGCAGCTTTAAAGGATTGAACGCTGAAGCTTTCTTT.